The clone carrying this T cell receptor beta chain was detected only a few times. What it binds is unknown. The source of the sample is a study of cytomegalovirus exposure and HLA in healthy donors. PCR was performed using 60 Vbeta and 13 Jbeta primers. Measured with immunoSEQ multiplex PCR; TCRdb has only the in-frame clones, and not every one. Among 150,000 to 200,000 clones listed, about four fifths were seen once. There are 15 residues in the CDR3. In germline, CDR1 is SGHTA, CDR2 FQGNSA. The V gene end was trimmed by 2 bases and the J gene end by 2 bases; junction bases not matched to a gene: 5. Study-wide points: Data from an earlier analysis indicated that most TCR beta V segments were productive either about 90% or about 30% of the time.

The sample comprised PBMCs. The chain uses TRBV7-2 and TRBJ2-7, with TRBD2 matching over 8 bases. The source is a woman in her 50s in good health and CMV-seronegative. CDR3 region: CASSLKVAGPYEQYF. DNA of the CDR3: TGTGCCAGCAGCTTAAAGGTAGCGGGGCCCTACGAGCAGTACTTC.